This T cell receptor beta chain was sequenced in a study of T-cell memory formation after mild COVID-19. TCRdb re-called the 5' RACE reads with MiXCR, one entry per CDR3 protein. The sample gives roughly 130,000 distinct CDR3 sequences, about 6% of which show up once; 2.2% is in the top ten. Sequencing input: PBMCs or a T cell subset sorted from them (not recorded which). The TCR was taken from an adult woman who had mild COVID-19 (a few samples of this study predate the infection). Cell type and time point are not known.

The CDR3 spells CASSLDVATRTYTF. The CDR3 DNA follows: TGCGCCAGCAGCTTGGATGTGGCCACGAGAACCTACACCTTC. The V and J genes are TRBV5-1 and TRBJ1-2; D gene uncertain. V dropped 0 bases and J dropped 10 bases, with 16 bases sitting between them. Germline CDR1 is SGHRS and CDR2 is YFSETQ. The CDR3 consists of 14 residues.